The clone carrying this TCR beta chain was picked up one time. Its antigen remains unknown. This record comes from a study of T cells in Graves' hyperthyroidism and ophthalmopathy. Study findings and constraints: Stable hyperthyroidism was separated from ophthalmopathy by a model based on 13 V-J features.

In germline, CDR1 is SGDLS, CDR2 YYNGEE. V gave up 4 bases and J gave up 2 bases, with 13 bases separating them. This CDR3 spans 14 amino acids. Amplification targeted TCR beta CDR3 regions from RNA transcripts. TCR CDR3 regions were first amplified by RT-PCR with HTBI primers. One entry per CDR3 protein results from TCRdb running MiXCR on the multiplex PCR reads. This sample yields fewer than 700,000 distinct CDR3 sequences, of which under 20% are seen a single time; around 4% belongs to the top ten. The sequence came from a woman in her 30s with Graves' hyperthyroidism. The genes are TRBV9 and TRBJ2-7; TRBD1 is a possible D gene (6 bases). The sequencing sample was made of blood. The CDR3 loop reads CASSPRAGAYEQYF. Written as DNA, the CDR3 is TGTGCCAGCAGCCCCCGGGCAGGGGCCTACGAGCAGTACTTC.